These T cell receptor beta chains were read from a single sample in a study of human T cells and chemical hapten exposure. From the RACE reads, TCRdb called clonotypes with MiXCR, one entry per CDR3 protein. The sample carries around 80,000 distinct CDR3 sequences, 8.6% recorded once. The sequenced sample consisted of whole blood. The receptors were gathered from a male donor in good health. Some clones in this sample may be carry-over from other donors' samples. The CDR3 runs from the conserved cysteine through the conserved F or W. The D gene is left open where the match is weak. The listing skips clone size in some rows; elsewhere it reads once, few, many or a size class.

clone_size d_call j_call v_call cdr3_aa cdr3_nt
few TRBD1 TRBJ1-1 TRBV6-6 CASRPASRQGSNTEAFF TGTGCCAGCAGACCAGCCTCCCGACAGGGGTCGAACACTGAAGCTTTCTTT
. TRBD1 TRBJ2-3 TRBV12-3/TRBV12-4 CASSSRTGLLTDTQYF TGTGCCAGCAGTTCGCGGACAGGCCTCCTCACAGATACGCAGTATTTT
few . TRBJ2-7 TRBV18 CASSPGSDEQYF TGTGCCAGCTCACCAGGGTCGGACGAGCAGTACTTC
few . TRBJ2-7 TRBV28 CASSLRSLIYEQYF TGTGCCAGCAGTTTGCGCAGCCTCATCTACGAGCAGTACTTC
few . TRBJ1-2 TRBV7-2 CASSRQRGGPYGYTF TGTGCCAGCAGCCGTCAGAGGGGCGGACCCTATGGCTACACCTTC
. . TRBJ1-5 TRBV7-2 CASSPSGQPQHF TGTGCCAGCAGCCCCTCAGGGCAGCCCCAGCATTTT
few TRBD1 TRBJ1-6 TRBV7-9 CASSPRGGADNSPLHF TGTGCCAGCAGCCCCAGGGGGGGGGCGGACAATTCACCCCTCCACTTT
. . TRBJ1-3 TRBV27 CASSKQEGNTIYF TGTGCCAGCAGTAAACAAGAAGGAAACACCATATATTTT
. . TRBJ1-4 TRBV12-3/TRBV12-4 CASSSYRATTNEKLFF TGTGCCAGCAGTTCTTACAGGGCTACAACTAATGAAAAACTGTTTTTT
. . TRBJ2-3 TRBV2 CASSRDRSSTDTQYF TGTGCCAGCAGCCGGGACCGGAGTTCCACAGATACGCAGTATTTT
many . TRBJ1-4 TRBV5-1 CASSLAFATNEKLFF TGCGCCAGCAGCTTGGCCTTCGCAACTAATGAAAAACTGTTTTTT
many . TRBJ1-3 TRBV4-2 CASSQERDTGNTIYF TGTGCCAGCAGCCAAGAACGGGACACTGGAAACACCATATATTTT
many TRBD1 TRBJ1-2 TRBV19 CASSTHTGTGYGYTF TGTGCCAGTAGTACCCACACCGGGACAGGCTATGGCTACACCTTC
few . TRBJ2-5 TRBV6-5 CASSSGAWTQYF TGTGCCAGCAGTTCCGGGGCATGGACCCAGTACTTC
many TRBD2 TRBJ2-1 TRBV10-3 CAIGTSGVDEQFF TGTGCCATCGGGACTAGCGGGGTCGATGAGCAGTTCTTC
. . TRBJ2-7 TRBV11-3 CASSLNPWGEQYF TGTGCCAGCAGCTTAAACCCCTGGGGGGAGCAGTACTTC
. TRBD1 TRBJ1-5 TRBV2 CASRGQGNQPQHF TGTGCCAGCAGGGGACAGGGCAATCAGCCCCAGCATTTT
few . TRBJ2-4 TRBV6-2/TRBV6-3 CASSSDGAKNIQYF TGTGCCAGCAGTTCGGACGGAGCCAAAAACATTCAGTACTTC
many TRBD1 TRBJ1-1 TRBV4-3 CASRGTGNTEAFF TGCGCCAGCAGAGGGACAGGGAACACTGAAGCTTTCTTT
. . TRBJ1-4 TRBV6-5 CASSYSYGVDEKLFF TGTGCCAGCAGTTACTCGTACGGAGTGGATGAAAAACTGTTTTTT
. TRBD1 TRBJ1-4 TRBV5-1 CASSIRDRATNEKLFF TGCGCCAGCAGCATCCGGGACAGGGCAACTAATGAAAAACTGTTTTTT
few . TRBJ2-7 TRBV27 CASRDAGTGSYEQYF TGTGCCAGCAGAGACGCCGGGACGGGATCCTACGAGCAGTACTTC
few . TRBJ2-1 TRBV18 CASSRMEATPSYNEQFF TGTGCCAGCTCACGGATGGAGGCTACCCCCTCCTACAATGAGCAGTTCTTC
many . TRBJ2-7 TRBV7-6 CASSLAPGDEQYF TGTGCCAGCAGCTTAGCGCCAGGAGACGAGCAGTACTTC
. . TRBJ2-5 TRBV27 CASSLLARDETQYF TGTGCCAGCAGCCTCCTGGCCCGCGATGAGACCCAGTACTTC
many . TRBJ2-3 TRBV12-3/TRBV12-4 CASSLSTDTQYF TGTGCCAGCAGTTTAAGCACAGATACGCAGTATTTT
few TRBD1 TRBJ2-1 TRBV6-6 CASSYRQGNYNEQFF TGTGCCAGCAGTTACCGACAGGGGAATTACAATGAGCAGTTCTTC
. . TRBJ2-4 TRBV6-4 CASSDSTENIQYF TGTGCCAGCAGTGACTCGACTGAAAACATTCAGTACTTC
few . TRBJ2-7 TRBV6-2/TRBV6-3 CASSRDTAYEQYF TGTGCCAGCAGCCGGGACACAGCCTACGAGCAGTACTTC
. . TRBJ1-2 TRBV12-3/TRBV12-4 CASSLMGGLGYTF TGTGCCAGCAGTTTAATGGGGGGGCTTGGCTACACCTTC